Below are 27 T cell receptor beta chains sequenced from a single sample in a study of shared clonotypes between healthy human individuals. Assay: immunoSEQ multiplex PCR; the TCRdb copy retains only in-frame clones and omits some. This repertoire shows approximately 510,000 clones, around 74% found once; its top ten account for 10% to 15%. Material for sequencing was PBMCs. The receptors come from a woman aged 40 to 50 in good health. Some clones in this sample may be carry-over from other donors' samples.

The chain is built from TRBV7-2 and TRBJ2-3; the match to TRBD2 covers 9 bases. The CDR3 spans 15 residues. Germline CDR1 reads SGHTA; CDR2 reads FQGNSA. V was pared by 5 bases and J by 4 bases, with 7 bases of the junction left unmatched. The CDR3 DNA sequence: TGTGCCAGCAGCCGTAGCGGGAGCGGGGCAGATACGCAGTATTTT. Translated, it gives CASSRSGSGADTQYF.

This chain joins TRBV6-5 and TRBJ1-4; maybe TRBD1 (5 bases). Germline V lookup: CDR1 MNHEY, CDR2 SVGAGI. This CDR3 contains 14 residues. The germline V and J ends were trimmed by 6 bases and 7 bases, with 15 bases remaining between them. The CDR3 spells CASRDDGGSEKLFF. The CDR3 coding sequence is TGTGCCAGCAGGGATGACGGGGGGAGTGAAAAACTGTTTTTT.

The V and J genes are TRBV11-1 and TRBJ2-1; D unclear. Trimming pared 8 bases from V and 5 bases from J, leaving 4 bases between. The CDR3 spans 10 residues. In germline, CDR1 is SGHAT, CDR2 FQDESV (reference sequence). The CDR3 nucleotides read TGTGCCAGCGGCAACAATGAGCAGTTCTTC. Protein: CASGNNEQFF. Looking up the rest from reference TRBV11-1 and TRBJ2-1 gives the full variable domain: EAEVAQSPRYKITEKSQAVAFWCDPISGHATLYWYRQILGQGPELLVQFQDESVVDDSQLPKDRFSAERLKGVDSTLKIQPAELGDSAMYLCASGNNEQFFGPGTRLTVL.

V gene TRBV5-6 combines with J gene TRBJ2-5, with unresolved D. The germline CDR1 and CDR2 sequences are SGHDT and YYEEEE. The CDR3 loop spans 13 amino acids. V gave up 0 bases and J gave up 4 bases, with 7 bases separating them. CDR3 region: CASSLDFGETQYF. CDR3 coding DNA: TGTGCCAGCAGCTTGGACTTCGGAGAGACCCAGTACTTC.

V and J are TRBV9 and TRBJ2-3; D call uncertain. This CDR3 contains 13 residues. V lost 4 bases to trimming and J lost 0 bases, with 6 bases between them. From germline, CDR1 is SGDLS and CDR2 YYNGEE. The CDR3 nucleotides are TGTGCCAGCAGCCTTTCTAGCACAGATACGCAGTATTTT. This sequence encodes CASSLSSTDTQYF.

This rearrangement joins TRBV2 to TRBJ2-2, with D perhaps TRBD1 (5 bases). CDR1 and CDR2 (germline): SNHLY, FYNNEI. Between the trimmed V and J ends, which lost 4 bases and 1 base, there was a span of 13 bases. The CDR3 loop spans 16 amino acids. The CDR3 sequence is CASSATFTGNTGELFF. DNA of the CDR3: TGTGCCAGCAGTGCTACGTTTACAGGGAACACCGGGGAGCTGTTTTTT.

V gene TRBV6-6 combines with J gene TRBJ2-7; TRBD1 is a possible D gene (6 bases). V dropped 0 bases and J dropped 2 bases, with 8 bases sitting between them. Per germline, CDR1 MNHNY and CDR2 SVGAGI (reference sequence). The CDR3 runs to 14 residues. The CDR3 DNA follows: TGTGCCAGCAGTTACTCTAGGGACACCTACGAGCAGTACTTC. It codes for CASSYSRDTYEQYF.

V and J are TRBV7-8 and TRBJ1-5; D is unresolved. This CDR3 has 16 amino acids. Germline V gene data show CDR1 as SGHVS and CDR2 as FQNEAQ. Trimming shortened V by 5 bases and J by 3 bases, and 17 bases separated the two germline ends. Here the CDR3 reads CASSNRGSRYNQPQHF. The DNA for the CDR3 is TGTGCCAGCAGCAACCGAGGGAGCAGATACAATCAGCCCCAGCATTTT.

The chain combines TRBV5-4 with TRBJ1-2, with D tentatively TRBD1 (5 bases). CDR3 length: 14 residues. V was shortened by 4 bases and J by 4 bases, with 14 bases between the two germline ends. Germline assignment: CDR1 SGHNT and CDR2 YYREEE (reference sequence). In nucleotides, the CDR3 is TGTGCCAGCAGCCCGGGACGGGGAGCCTATGGCTACACCTTC. Residues: CASSPGRGAYGYTF.

The gene calls are TRBV5-1 and TRBJ2-1; D not certain. V shed 5 bases and J shed 9 bases, with 12 bases lying between them. This CDR3 contains 12 residues. CDR1 SGHRS and CDR2 YFSETQ come from the germline V gene. The CDR3 DNA sequence: TGCGCCAGCAGGGCTAGTGGTAGTGAGCAGTTCTTC. Translated: CASRASGSEQFF.

The rearrangement links TRBV14 to TRBJ2-7; 12 bases map to TRBD2. This CDR3 spans 15 amino acids. CDR1 is SGHDN and CDR2 is FVKESK in the germline V gene. V trimming: 3 bases; J trimming: 3 bases; junction bases outside the gene matches: 3. This chain's CDR3 is CASSQLAGGIYEQYF. The CDR3 DNA reads TGTGCCAGCAGCCAGCTAGCGGGAGGGATCTACGAGCAGTACTTC.

This sequence joins TRBV7-2 and TRBJ2-7; D uncertain. Deletions cut 0 bases from V and 7 bases from J, with 4 bases between. Germline CDR1 SGHTA, CDR2 FQGNSA. This CDR3 is built from 11 residues. The CDR3 sequence is CASSLALEQYF. Here the CDR3 DNA reads TGTGCCAGCAGCTTAGCGCTTGAGCAGTACTTC.

V usage is TRBV7-6 and J usage is TRBJ2-1; D not resolved. Germline assignment: CDR1 SGHVS and CDR2 FNYEAQ. The CDR3 is 16 amino acids. V shed 1 base and J shed 0 bases, with 10 bases lying between them. The CDR3 here is CASSLGRPSSYNEQFF. The CDR3 DNA reads as TGTGCCAGCAGCTTAGGGCGACCAAGCTCCTACAATGAGCAGTTCTTC.

The chain recombines TRBV28 with TRBJ2-1, with 9 positions matching TRBD1. The CDR3 sequence is 14 residues long. The V gene's germline CDR1 is MDHEN and CDR2 SYDVKM. Germline trimming cut 5 bases from V and 9 bases from J; bases unmatched to any gene: 8. The CDR3 loop reads CASSRGQGLGEQFF. The CDR3 coding sequence is TGTGCCAGCAGTAGGGGACAGGGATTAGGTGAGCAGTTCTTC.

This chain links TRBV27 with TRBJ2-7; 10 bases match TRBD1. Germline V gene lookup returns CDR1 MNHEY and CDR2 SMNVEV (reference sequence). The length of the CDR3 is 15 residues. Trimming removed 4 bases from V and 4 bases from J; junction bases left unmatched: 7. The CDR3 protein is CASSSRWDRGYEQYF. Here the CDR3 DNA reads TGTGCCAGCAGTTCTCGTTGGGACAGGGGTTACGAGCAGTACTTC.

This chain uses TRBV10-3 with TRBJ2-1, with D possibly being TRBD2 (7 bases). The CDR3 length is 14 residues. Germline CDR1 ENHRY, CDR2 SYGVKD. Trimming removed 7 bases at V and 7 bases at J, with 17 bases between. CDR3 sequence: CAIKGGGPGNEQFF. As DNA, the CDR3 is TGTGCCATCAAAGGGGGAGGGCCAGGAAATGAGCAGTTCTTC.

A few counts support this clone. CDR3 nucleotide sequence: TGCGCCAGCAGCTTCCGGGACCCGAGGGGGAATGAGCAGTTCTTC. It yields the protein CASSFRDPRGNEQFF. The rearrangement links TRBV5-1 to TRBJ2-1, with D possibly TRBD1 on 6 matching bases. The CDR3 runs 15 residues. Germline V gene sequence: CDR1 SGHRS, CDR2 YFSETQ. The ends were cut back, 2 bases at V and 7 bases at J, with 16 bases in the middle.

The chain couples TRBV9 to TRBJ2-3; weak D call: TRBD2 (5 bases). V lost 0 bases and J lost 4, with 9 bases in between. Germline V lookup: CDR1 SGDLS, CDR2 YYNGEE. This CDR3 is 14 amino acids long. The CDR3 DNA follows: TGTGCCAGCAGCGTAGGCGGGCGGGCAGATACGCAGTATTTT. Translation: CASSVGGRADTQYF.

The chain joins TRBV6-1 to TRBJ2-7; D possibly matches TRBD1 or TRBD2 (6 bases each). The CDR3 extends over 14 amino acids. Trimming stripped 6 bases from V and 2 bases from J, with 14 bases between. The V gene's germline CDR1 is MNHNS and CDR2 SASEGT. CDR3 DNA: TGTGCCAGCAGGGGGGCAGGCGGGGCCTACGAGCAGTACTTC. As protein: CASRGAGGAYEQYF.

This clone was seen a handful of times. The chain carries TRBV2 and TRBJ1-4; 8 bases match TRBD1. This CDR3 has 15 amino acids. CDR1 and CDR2 (germline): SNHLY, FYNNEI. V dropped 5 bases and J dropped 8; count of bases not matched to a gene: 10. The CDR3 protein is CASSLQGVLNEKLFF. In DNA form, the CDR3 reads TGTGCCAGCAGTCTACAGGGGGTACTAAACGAAAAACTGTTTTTT.

This clone is a singleton in its sample. Other nucleotide sequences in the sample specify the same CDR3. This chain joins TRBV5-1 and TRBJ2-2; D remains ambiguous. V lost 0 bases to trimming and J lost 3 bases, with 9 bases between them. Germline V gives CDR1 SGHRS, CDR2 YFSETQ. The CDR3 contains 15 residues. CDR3 DNA: TGCGCCAGCAGCTTGGCAGCCAGCGACACCGGGGAGCTGTTTTTT. It specifies CASSLAASDTGELFF.

CDR3 sequence: CASSLGQGGNEKLFF. The CDR3 DNA follows: TGTGCCAGCAGCTTAGGACAGGGAGGGAATGAAAAACTGTTTTTT. The chain recombines TRBV7-9 with TRBJ1-4; 7 bases are a match to TRBD1. The CDR3 totals 15 residues. CDR1 is SEHNR, CDR2 FQNEAQ, per germline (reference sequence). V gave up 1 base and J gave up 5 bases; unmatched junction bases: 4.

The CDR3 DNA reads as TGTGCCAGCAGCTTATCGATTAGCGGGAGTGGGTACGAGCAGTACTTC. Residues: CASSLSISGSGYEQYF. This chain links TRBV7-3 with TRBJ2-7; 9 nucleotides line up with TRBD2. Germline values: CDR1 SGHTA, CDR2 FQGTGA. The CDR3 has 16 residues. V lost 2 bases to trimming and J lost 4 bases; unmatched junction nucleotides: 9.

The chain's CDR3 is CASSVGPRTTTGELFF. The CDR3 DNA is TGTGCCAGCAGCGTAGGCCCTAGGACGACCACCGGGGAGCTGTTTTTT. This rearrangement joins TRBV9 to TRBJ2-2; D is undetermined. V was cut by 0 bases and J by 4 bases, with 13 bases left in between. This CDR3 spans 16 amino acids. Germline CDR1 reads SGDLS; CDR2 reads YYNGEE.

J is TRBJ2-3 and V is TRBV11-2; 8 bases align to TRBD2. Germline V gives CDR1 SGHAT, CDR2 FQNNGV. The length of the CDR3 is 17 residues. Unmatched junction bases numbered 12, after V lost 5 bases and J lost 2 bases. CDR3 DNA: TGTGCCAGCAGCCCACGAGACGGGAGGGCTATCACAGATACGCAGTATTTT. It translates to CASSPRDGRAITDTQYF.

Of note for this clone: Germline and junction disagree at one end, which may indicate a read error. The rearrangement uses TRBV11-2 and TRBJ2-5; D unresolved. The CDR3 has 17 amino acids. Germline-derived CDR1 and CDR2 are SGHAT and FQNNGV. The CDR3, as DNA: TGTGCCAGCAGCCTAGATTTAGGCGCCAAGCACCAAGAGACCCAGTACTTC. It is translated as CASSLDLGAKHQETQYF. Full variable domain (rest looked up from reference TRBV11-2 and TRBJ2-5): EAGVAQSPRYKIIEKRQSVAFWCNPISGHATLYWYQQILGQGPKLLIQFQNNGVVDDSQLPKDRFSAERLKGVDSTLKIQPAKLEDSAVYLCASSLDLGAKHQETQYFGPGTRLLVL.

The rearrangement links TRBV27 to TRBJ2-1; TRBD1 aligns across 9 bases. Germline lookup yields CDR1 MNHEY and CDR2 SMNVEV (reference sequence). V shed 3 bases, J shed 9 bases, and the junction held 6 bases outside the gene matches. This CDR3 region has 14 residues. CDR3 nucleotides: TGTGCCAGCAGTTTTGGACAGGGGTTGGCTGAGCAGTTCTTC. This sequence encodes CASSFGQGLAEQFF.